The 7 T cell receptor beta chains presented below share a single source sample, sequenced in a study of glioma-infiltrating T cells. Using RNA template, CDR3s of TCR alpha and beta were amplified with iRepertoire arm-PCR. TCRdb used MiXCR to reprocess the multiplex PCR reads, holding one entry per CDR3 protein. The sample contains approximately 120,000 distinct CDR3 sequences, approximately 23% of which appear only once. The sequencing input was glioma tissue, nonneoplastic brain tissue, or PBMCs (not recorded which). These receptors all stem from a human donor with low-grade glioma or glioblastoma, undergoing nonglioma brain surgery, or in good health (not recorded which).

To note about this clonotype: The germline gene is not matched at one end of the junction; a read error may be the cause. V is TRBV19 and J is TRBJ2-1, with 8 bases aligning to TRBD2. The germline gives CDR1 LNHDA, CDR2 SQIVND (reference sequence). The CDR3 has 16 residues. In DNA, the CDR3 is TGTACCAGTAGTATCTCGCTAGCGGGTCCGGGCAATGAGCAGTTCTTC. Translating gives CTSSISLAGPGNEQFF.

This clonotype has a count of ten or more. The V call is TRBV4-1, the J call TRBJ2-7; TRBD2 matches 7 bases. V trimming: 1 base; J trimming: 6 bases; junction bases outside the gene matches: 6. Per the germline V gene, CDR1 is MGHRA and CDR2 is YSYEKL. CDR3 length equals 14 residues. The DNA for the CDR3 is TGCGCCAGCAGCCAAGTTTTCAGGGAGGGCGAGCAGTACTTC. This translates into CASSQVFREGEQYF.

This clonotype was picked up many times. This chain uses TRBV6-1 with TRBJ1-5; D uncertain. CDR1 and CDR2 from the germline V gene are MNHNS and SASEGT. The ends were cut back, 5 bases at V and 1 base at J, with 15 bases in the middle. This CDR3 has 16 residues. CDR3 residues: CASSSYRPGSNQPQHF. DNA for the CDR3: TGTGCCAGCAGTTCGTACCGCCCGGGAAGCAATCAGCCCCAGCATTTT.

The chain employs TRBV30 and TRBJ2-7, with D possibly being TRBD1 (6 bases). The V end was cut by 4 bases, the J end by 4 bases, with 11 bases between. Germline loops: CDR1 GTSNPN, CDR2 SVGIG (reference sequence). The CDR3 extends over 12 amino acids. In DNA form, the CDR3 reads TGTGCCTGGACCGACAGGTTATACGAGCAGTACTTC. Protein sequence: CAWTDRLYEQYF.

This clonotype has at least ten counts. The CDR3 region has the DNA TGTGCCAGCAGTTACGGCACAGGGGATCCGCAGTATTTT. This codes for CASSYGTGDPQYF. The chain couples TRBV6-6 to TRBJ2-3, with 7 nucleotides matching TRBD1. CDR3 size: 13 residues. In germline, CDR1 is MNHNY, CDR2 SVGAGI (reference sequence). Trimming took 2 bases from V and 10 from J; bases not matched to a gene: 6.

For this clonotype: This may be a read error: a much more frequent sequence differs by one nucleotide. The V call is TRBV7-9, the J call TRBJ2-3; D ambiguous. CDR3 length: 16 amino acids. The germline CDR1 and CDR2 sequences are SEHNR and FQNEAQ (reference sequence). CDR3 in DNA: TGTGCCAGCAGCTTATTTTTGCAGCAACTCACAGATGCGCAGTATTTT. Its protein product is CASSLFLQQLTDAQYF.

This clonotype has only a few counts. The CDR3: CASDRRDRERGYGYTF. DNA for the CDR3: TGTGCCTCAGACCGACGAGACAGGGAACGGGGCTATGGCTACACCTTC. The chain employs TRBV19 and TRBJ1-2; 7 positions match TRBD1. The CDR3 runs to 16 residues. Looked up from germline, CDR1 is LNHDA and CDR2 is SQIVND (reference sequence). With 11 bases clipped from V and 4 bases from J, the junction kept 19 bases outside the gene matches.